Presented here are 22 T cell receptor beta chains from one specimen sequenced in a study of control samples from healthy donors and cancer patients. This table comes from immunoSEQ multiplex PCR, and its TCRdb copy is limited to in-frame clones, with some not included. The sample gives 150,000 or so clones, roughly 90% of which show up once; around 5.8% is in the top ten. Sequencing was done on a sample of blood. These receptors originate from a young man in good health.

This chain links TRBV5-4 with TRBJ2-7; possibly TRBD2 for D (5 bases). Trimming left V 0 bases short and J 2 bases short, with 12 bases between. Germline V gene lookup returns CDR1 SGHNT and CDR2 YYREEE (reference sequence). This CDR3 is 15 amino acids long. The CDR3 here is CASSLGTGIAYEQYF. The CDR3 DNA is TGTGCCAGCAGCTTGGGGACGGGGATCGCCTACGAGCAGTACTTC.

Turning to this clone: The same CDR3 can be traced to other DNA sequences in this sample. V is TRBV12-3 or TRBV12-4 and J is TRBJ2-7; D tentatively reads TRBD1 or TRBD2 (5 bases each). The CDR3 is 13 residues long. The germline V and J ends were trimmed by 1 base and 6 bases, with 10 bases remaining between them. The CDR3 DNA sequence: TGTGCCAGCAGTTTAGGAGGGGCTGGCGAGCAGTACTTC. It specifies CASSLGGAGEQYF.

The CDR3: CAPRAEGGHTDTQYF. The CDR3 coding sequence is TGTGCCCCACGGGCCGAGGGGGGGCACACAGATACGCAGTATTTT. V is TRBV30 and J is TRBJ2-3, with TRBD2 as a possible D gene (7 bases). V was cut by 8 bases and J by 2 bases, with 20 bases left in between. There are 15 residues in the CDR3. The V gene's germline CDR1 is GTSNPN and CDR2 SVGIG (reference sequence).

The genes are TRBV7-2 and TRBJ1-6; no clear D. Per the germline V gene, CDR1 is SGHTA and CDR2 is FQGNSA. The CDR3 totals 13 residues. V gave up 0 bases and J gave up 5 bases, with 2 bases separating them. The CDR3 region is CASSLAHNSPLHF. The CDR3 nucleotides read TGTGCCAGCAGCTTAGCGCATAATTCACCCCTCCACTTT.

This clone was observed a few times. The rearrangement uses TRBV9 and TRBJ2-4, with D uncertain. The CDR3 loop spans 14 amino acids. Germline assignment: CDR1 SGDLS and CDR2 YYNGEE. Trimming removed 0 bases at V and 0 bases at J, with 4 bases between. CDR3 coding DNA: TGTGCCAGCAGCGTAGGAATAGCCAAAAACATTCAGTACTTC. Protein: CASSVGIAKNIQYF.

This clone was observed a single time. CDR3 coding DNA: TGCGCCAGCAGCCCGGAGGCCCGGACGAACACCGGGGAGCTGTTTTTT. It is translated as CASSPEARTNTGELFF. The chain is built from TRBV5-1 and TRBJ2-2, with D possibly TRBD2 on 5 matching bases. The CDR3 is 16 amino acids. V was shortened by 4 bases and J by 0 bases, with 13 bases between the two germline ends. Germline CDR1 SGHRS, CDR2 YFSETQ.

V gene TRBV27 combines with J gene TRBJ1-5; 7 bases match TRBD1. Germline V gene sequence: CDR1 MNHEY, CDR2 SMNVEV (reference sequence). This CDR3 region has 14 residues. The V segment lost 5 bases and the J segment 6 bases; nucleotides outside the gene matches: 7. The CDR3 coding sequence is TGTGCCAGCAGTATGAGACAGGGAGGTCAGCCCCAGCATTTT. Amino acid sequence: CASSMRQGGQPQHF.

The chain couples TRBV4-2 to TRBJ1-3; D possibly corresponds to TRBD1 (5 bases). The CDR3 has 15 residues. V gave up 0 bases and J gave up 4 bases, with 10 bases separating them. Germline V gives CDR1 LGHNA, CDR2 YNFKEQ. CDR3 in amino acids: CASSQDSGSGNTIYF. For the CDR3, the DNA is TGTGCCAGCAGCCAAGATTCAGGGTCAGGAAACACCATATATTTT.

This chain joins TRBV6-2 or TRBV6-3 and TRBJ1-5, with D perhaps TRBD1 (5 bases). Trimming stripped 0 bases from V and 5 bases from J, with 14 bases between. Germline CDR1 and CDR2: MNHEY and SVGEGT. The CDR3 consists of 16 residues. The CDR3 DNA reads TGTGCCAGCAGTTACTCGAATCGGGGGGGGGATCAGCCCCAGCATTTT. Residues: CASSYSNRGGDQPQHF.

J is TRBJ1-5 and V is TRBV30; D ambiguous. Trimming shortened V by 2 bases and J by 3 bases, and 8 bases separated the two germline ends. The CDR3 is 13 amino acids. CDR1 and CDR2 (germline): GTSNPN, SVGIG (reference sequence). The DNA of the CDR3 is TGTGCCTGGAGTCACCAGGCCAATCAGCCCCAGCATTTT. Translating gives CAWSHQANQPQHF.

The chain is built from TRBV19 and TRBJ2-4; TRBD1 might be the D (5 bases). Trimming pared 3 bases from V and 8 bases from J, leaving 11 bases between. The CDR3 totals 13 residues. Germline values: CDR1 LNHDA, CDR2 SQIVND (reference sequence). In DNA form, the CDR3 reads TGTGCCAGTAGTATGGGGCAGCTCGACATTCAGTACTTC. This translates into CASSMGQLDIQYF. Supplemented by reference TRBV19 and TRBJ2-4, the full variable domain reads DGGITQSPKYLFRKEGQNVTLSCEQNLNHDAMYWYRQDPGQGLRLIYYSQIVNDFQKGDIAEGYSVSREKKESFPLTVTSAQKNPTAFYLCASSMGQLDIQYFGAGTRLSVL.

The chain has TRBV11-3 and TRBJ2-5; the match to TRBD1 covers 9 bases. The ends lost 7 bases at V and 4 bases at J; junction bases unmatched: 16. The CDR3 runs to 17 residues. In germline, CDR1 is SGHNT, CDR2 YENEEA. CDR3 nucleotide sequence: TGTGCCAGCATAGGGGGGACAGGGCTTGGGCGAAGAGAGACCCAGTACTTC. It encodes CASIGGTGLGRRETQYF.

This clone appeared a single time. The chain uses TRBV7-9 and TRBJ1-5; 7 bases match TRBD1. J lost 9 bases, V lost 4 bases, and 9 bases had no gene match. Germline V gives CDR1 SEHNR, CDR2 FQNEAQ (reference sequence). The CDR3 contains 14 residues. The CDR3 spells CASSSQGTERPQHF. The CDR3, as DNA: TGTGCCAGCAGCTCACAGGGGACCGAGAGGCCCCAGCATTTT.

V usage is TRBV19 and J usage is TRBJ1-6; D gene uncertain. The germline V gene has CDR1 LNHDA and CDR2 SQIVND (reference sequence). Trimming removed 6 bases from V and 4 bases from J, with 13 bases in between. The CDR3 covers 15 residues. Written as DNA, the CDR3 is TGTGCCAGTAGCCTTAGTACGGGGTATAATTCACCCCTCCACTTT. Protein: CASSLSTGYNSPLHF. The whole variable domain, remainder taken from reference TRBV19 and TRBJ1-6, is DGGITQSPKYLFRKEGQNVTLSCEQNLNHDAMYWYRQDPGQGLRLIYYSQIVNDFQKGDIAEGYSVSREKKESFPLTVTSAQKNPTAFYLCASSLSTGYNSPLHFGNGTRLTVT.

The count of this clone is one. V usage is TRBV12-3 or TRBV12-4 and J usage is TRBJ1-1; no clear D. Trimming shortened V by 3 bases and J by 9 bases, and 14 bases separated the two germline ends. The CDR3 contains 13 residues. The CDR3: CASSFGYSSKAFF. In DNA, the CDR3 is TGTGCCAGCAGTTTTGGGTATTCCTCAAAAGCTTTCTTT.

The J gene is TRBJ1-5, the V gene TRBV6-5; D gene ambiguous. In germline, CDR1 is MNHEY, CDR2 SVGAGI. The CDR3 extends over 13 amino acids. V dropped 8 bases and J dropped 3 bases, with 11 bases sitting between them. Here the CDR3 reads CASSTTLNQPQHF. The CDR3 DNA sequence: TGTGCCAGCTCGACAACACTCAATCAGCCCCAGCATTTT.

This clone was detected once. Additional DNA sequences in this sample encode the identical CDR3. This chain links TRBV20-1 with TRBJ2-7; 8 bases map to TRBD1. The ends lost 6 bases at V and 7 bases at J; junction bases unmatched: 5. The CDR3 is 11 residues long. In germline, CDR1 is DFQATT, CDR2 SNEGSKA (reference sequence). CDR3 in amino acids: CSARTGREQYF. CDR3 sequence (DNA): TGCAGTGCCCGGACAGGGAGGGAGCAGTACTTC.

About this clone: Other DNA sequences in this specimen translate into the identical CDR3. This chain uses TRBV19 with TRBJ2-2; D unclear. The V and J ends lost 1 base and 7 bases respectively, with 7 bases between them. Looked up from germline, CDR1 is LNHDA and CDR2 is SQIVND (reference sequence). The CDR3 loop spans 13 amino acids. CDR3 protein: CASSIAPGGELFF. CDR3 bases: TGTGCCAGTAGTATAGCACCCGGCGGGGAGCTGTTTTTT. Supplemented by reference TRBV19 and TRBJ2-2, the full variable domain reads DGGITQSPKYLFRKEGQNVTLSCEQNLNHDAMYWYRQDPGQGLRLIYYSQIVNDFQKGDIAEGYSVSREKKESFPLTVTSAQKNPTAFYLCASSIAPGGELFFGEGSRLTVL.

The J gene is TRBJ2-7, the V gene TRBV24-1; D is ambiguous. The CDR3 runs to 11 residues. CDR1 and CDR2 from the germline V gene are KGHDR and SFDVKD. Trimming took 5 bases from V and 5 from J, leaving 6 bases between them. CDR3 nucleotide sequence: TGTGCCACCAGTGTCCAAGACGAGCAGTACTTC. Translating gives CATSVQDEQYF.

The chain has TRBV7-7 and TRBJ2-3; no reliable D call. The CDR3 length is 14 residues. Germline V CDR1 and CDR2: SSHAT, FNYEAQ (reference sequence). Trimming cost V 2 bases and J 0 bases, with 6 bases left between them. The CDR3 DNA reads TGTGCCAGCAGCTTAAGCCGGAGCACAGATACGCAGTATTTT. It encodes CASSLSRSTDTQYF.

The chain has TRBV11-3 and TRBJ2-5; D may be TRBD1 (5 bases). With 3 bases removed from V and 3 bases from J, the gap between germline ends came to 14 bases. The CDR3 totals 15 residues. Germline CDR1 and CDR2: SGHNT and YENEEA. This CDR3 is CASSFGTGREETQYF. The CDR3, as DNA: TGTGCCAGCAGCTTCGGTACAGGTCGGGAAGAGACCCAGTACTTC.

The V call is TRBV15, the J call TRBJ2-5; no clear D gene. The V and J ends lost 0 bases and 2 bases respectively, with 1 base between them. Germline CDR1 and CDR2: LNHNV and YYDKDF (reference sequence). The CDR3 totals 12 residues. The CDR3 bases are TGTGCCACCAGCAGAGATCAAGAGACCCAGTACTTC. This encodes CATSRDQETQYF. The entire variable domain, with the rest obtained from reference TRBV15 and TRBJ2-5, is as follows: DAMVIQNPRYQVTQFGKPVTLSCSQTLNHNVMYWYQQKSSQAPKLLFHYYDKDFNNEADTPDNFQSRRPNTSFCFLDIRSPGLGDTAMYLCATSRDQETQYFGPGTRLLVL.